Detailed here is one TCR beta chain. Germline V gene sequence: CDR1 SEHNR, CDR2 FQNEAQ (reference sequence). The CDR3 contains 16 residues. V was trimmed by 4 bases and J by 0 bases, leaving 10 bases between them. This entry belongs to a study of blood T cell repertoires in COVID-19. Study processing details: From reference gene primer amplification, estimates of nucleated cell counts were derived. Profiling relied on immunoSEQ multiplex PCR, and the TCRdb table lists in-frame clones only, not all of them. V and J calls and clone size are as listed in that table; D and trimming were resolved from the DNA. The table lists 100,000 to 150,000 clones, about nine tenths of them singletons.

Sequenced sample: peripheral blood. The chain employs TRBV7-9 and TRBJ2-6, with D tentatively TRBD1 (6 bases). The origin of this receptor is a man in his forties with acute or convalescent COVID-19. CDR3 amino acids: CASSSRDTSGANVLTF. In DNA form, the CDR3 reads TGTGCCAGCAGCTCACGGGACACCTCTGGGGCCAACGTCCTGACTTTC.